The 31 T cell receptor beta chains given below trace back to one sample, sequenced in a study of beta chain features in type 1 diabetes. Every isolated RNA sample was fully reverse transcribed, so sequencing captured expressed TCRB transcripts. The method was immunoSEQ multiplex PCR; TCRdb's version includes in-frame clones alone and lacks a portion of them. The sample records roughly 230,000 clones, around 10% being singletons. Sequences were obtained from naive CD4+ T cells from blood. The receptors derive from a woman aged 18 to 35 in good health.

A few counts support this clone. This chain joins TRBV5-4 and TRBJ2-5; 9 nucleotides agree with TRBD2. TRBJ2-7 explains the end of the DNA better; the J call may be wrong. Germline CDR1 and CDR2: SGHNT and YYREEE (reference sequence). CDR3 length: 15 amino acids. DNA of the CDR3: TGTGCCAGCAGCGGCGGGCGGGAGGGCCGGTACGAGCAGTACTTC. It specifies CASSGGREGRYEQYF.

The sample holds a few counts of this clone. The chain joins TRBV18 to TRBJ1-6, with TRBD1 matching 7 bases. The CDR3 extends over 15 amino acids. Per germline, CDR1 KGHSH and CDR2 LQKENI. J gave up 7 bases and V 3 bases, and 6 bases lay outside the gene matches. CDR3 coding DNA: TGTGCCAGCTCACCGCTCGAGGGACAGAATTCACCCCTCCACTTT. Translating it yields CASSPLEGQNSPLHF.

The rearrangement links TRBV11-2 to TRBJ2-3, with a weak D call TRBD1 (7 bases). The CDR3 totals 19 residues. Trimming removed 1 base from V and 0 bases from J, with 20 bases in between. Germline CDR1 reads SGHAT; CDR2 reads FQNNGV. CDR3 protein: CASSLARGRPTPSTDTQYF. The CDR3 DNA follows: TGTGCCAGCAGCTTAGCCAGGGGGAGGCCTACACCAAGCACAGATACGCAGTATTTT.

The chain combines TRBV27 with TRBJ2-1; 10 positions agree with TRBD1. The CDR3 is made up of 16 amino acids. Trimming at V came to 3 bases and at J to 9 bases, leaving 11 bases not matched to a gene. Germline values: CDR1 MNHEY, CDR2 SMNVEV (reference sequence). The CDR3 sequence is CASSFLTGGYGAEQFF. The DNA for the CDR3 is TGTGCCAGCAGTTTCTTGACAGGGGGCTATGGGGCTGAGCAGTTCTTC.

This clone has only a few counts. CDR3 region: CAWSVHGGTGELFF. CDR3 coding DNA: TGTGCCTGGAGTGTACATGGAGGGACCGGGGAGCTGTTTTTT. The chain combines TRBV30 with TRBJ2-2, with D maybe TRBD2 (6 bases). Germline V gives CDR1 GTSNPN, CDR2 SVGIG (reference sequence). V gave up 0 bases and J gave up 5 bases, with 10 bases separating them. The CDR3 is 14 residues long.

This clone was counted between two and nine times. The gene calls are TRBV6-5 and TRBJ2-1; 10 bases map to TRBD2. The CDR3 is 16 residues long. The germline CDR1 and CDR2 sequences are MNHEY and SVGAGI. V lost 2 bases to trimming and J lost 0 bases; unmatched junction nucleotides: 1. CDR3 in amino acids: CASSYASGSSYNEQFF. CDR3 DNA: TGTGCCAGCAGTTACGCTAGCGGGAGCTCCTACAATGAGCAGTTCTTC.

The chain employs TRBV25-1 and TRBJ1-5; 7 positions match TRBD1. This CDR3 has 14 amino acids. CDR1 and CDR2 (germline): MGHDK, SYGVNS. V trimming: 5 bases; J trimming: 7 bases; junction bases outside the gene matches: 8. This CDR3 is CASSIGGAGQPQHF. CDR3 nucleotides: TGTGCCAGCAGTATAGGGGGCGCGGGGCAGCCCCAGCATTTT. The entire variable domain, with the rest obtained from reference TRBV25-1 and TRBJ1-5, is as follows: EADIYQTPRYLVIGTGKKITLECSQTMGHDKMYWYQQDPGMELHLIHYSYGVNSTEKGDLSSESTVSRIRTEHFPLTLESARPSHTSQYLCASSIGGAGQPQHFGDGTRLSIL.

This sequence joins TRBV5-1 and TRBJ2-7, with D tentatively TRBD2 (6 bases). Trimming shortened V by 6 bases and J by 4 bases, and 17 bases separated the two germline ends. The CDR3 length is 14 residues. In germline, CDR1 is SGHRS, CDR2 YFSETQ. For the CDR3, the DNA is TGCGCCAGCAACTTTGGAGGGCCGGGGTACGAGCAGTACTTC. Translating gives CASNFGGPGYEQYF.

The chain carries TRBV9 and TRBJ2-1; TRBD1 matches 7 bases. V shed 2 bases and J 3 bases; nucleotides not matched to a gene: 5. Germline values: CDR1 SGDLS, CDR2 YYNGEE. CDR3 size: 15 residues. CDR3 sequence reads: CASSVLGTDYNEQFF. As DNA, the CDR3 is TGTGCCAGCAGCGTTTTGGGGACAGACTACAATGAGCAGTTCTTC. The full variable domain, in which reference TRBV9 and TRBJ2-1 provide the parts outside the CDR3, is DSGVTQTPKHLITATGQRVTLRCSPRSGDLSVYWYQQSLDQGLQFLIQYYNGEERAKGNILERFSAQQFPDLHSELNLSSLELGDSALYFCASSVLGTDYNEQFFGPGTRLTVL.

This clone appeared a few times. This chain's CDR3 is CASSYDRVGGRTEAFF. CDR3 bases: TGTGCCAGCAGTTACGACAGGGTAGGCGGTAGGACTGAAGCTTTCTTT. This sequence joins TRBV6-5 and TRBJ1-1; 7 bases match TRBD1. With V trimmed by 2 bases and J by 5 bases, 11 bases remained unmatched. The CDR3 contains 16 residues. Germline V lookup: CDR1 MNHEY, CDR2 SVGAGI.

J is TRBJ2-3 and V is TRBV2, with 11 bases lining up with TRBD2. Losses at the gene ends were 1 base for V and 7 bases for J; bases not matched to a gene: 4. Germline assignment: CDR1 SNHLY and CDR2 FYNNEI. CDR3 length equals 15 residues. CDR3 protein: CASSEDLAGGHTQYF. The CDR3 nucleotides read TGTGCCAGCAGTGAAGATCTAGCGGGGGGTCATACGCAGTATTTT.

CDR3 DNA: TGTGCCAGCAGTGAACGGAGGGCCGCTCGGACAGGGATGTCGGGGGAGCTGTTTTTT. It encodes CASSERRAARTGMSGELFF. This rearrangement joins TRBV2 to TRBJ2-2, with 8 bases lining up with TRBD1. The trim removed 2 bases at V and 8 bases at J, leaving 19 bases unmatched. Looked up from germline, CDR1 is SNHLY and CDR2 is FYNNEI. This CDR3 spans 19 amino acids.

In this sample, this clone turned up many times. The V gene is TRBV4-1, the J gene TRBJ1-2; 9 bases are a match to TRBD1. The CDR3 sequence is 14 residues long. V trimming: 7 bases; J trimming: 1 base; junction bases outside the gene matches: 4. CDR1 and CDR2 from the germline V gene are MGHRA and YSYEKL. CDR3 loop: CASTAGQGNYGYTF. The CDR3 DNA reads as TGCGCCAGCACCGCGGGACAGGGTAACTATGGCTACACCTTC.

This clone was seen only a few times. V usage is TRBV10-2 and J usage is TRBJ1-6; tentatively, D is TRBD1 (5 bases). The CDR3 extends over 13 amino acids. Per the germline V gene, CDR1 is WSHSY and CDR2 is SAAADI. V was shortened by 10 bases and J by 3 bases, with 10 bases between the two germline ends. The CDR3 region has the DNA TGCGCCACCCAGACAGACTATAATTCACCCCTCCACTTT. The encoded protein is CATQTDYNSPLHF.

This clone was seen only a few times. CDR3 nucleotide sequence: TGTGCCAGCAGTTCATTATCCGGGACTAGCTATCTGTTCTTC. Translation: CASSSLSGTSYLFF. The rearrangement links TRBV6-6 to TRBJ2-1, with TRBD2 matching over 9 bases. Germline CDR1 and CDR2: MNHNY and SVGAGI (reference sequence). After removal of 4 bases from V and 15 bases from J, the junction contained 13 bases not matched to a gene. This CDR3 contains 14 residues.

The chain is built from TRBV6-5 and TRBJ2-5; D unresolved. The germline V and J ends were trimmed by 4 bases and 9 bases, with 9 bases remaining between them. The CDR3 totals 11 residues. Germline-derived CDR1 and CDR2 are MNHEY and SVGAGI. The CDR3 DNA sequence: TGTGCCAGCAGTTCCGGTATGGCCCAGTACTTC. Its protein is CASSSGMAQYF.

The V and J genes are TRBV6-1 and TRBJ2-3; D unclear. V was cut by 3 bases and J by 5 bases, with 12 bases left in between. The CDR3 totals 14 residues. Germline CDR1 reads MNHNS; CDR2 reads SASEGT. This CDR3 is CASSEVLRGDTQYF. CDR3 nucleotide sequence: TGTGCCAGCAGTGAGGTGCTAAGAGGAGATACGCAGTATTTT.

This clone was seen more than once but under ten times. Other DNA variants within this sample encode the same CDR3. This rearrangement joins TRBV18 to TRBJ1-1; TRBD1 matches 8 bases. The CDR3 length is 15 residues. Trimming removed 1 base from V and 1 base from J; junction bases left unmatched: 2. Germline V gene sequence: CDR1 KGHSH, CDR2 LQKENI. The CDR3 region is CASSPLTGENTEAFF. The DNA for the CDR3 is TGTGCCAGCTCACCACTGACAGGGGAGAACACTGAAGCTTTCTTT.

V gene TRBV15 combines with J gene TRBJ1-6; no clear D. The CDR3 sequence is 17 residues long. Per germline, CDR1 LNHNV and CDR2 YYDKDF (reference sequence). Trimming shortened V by 1 base and J by 0 bases, and 10 bases separated the two germline ends. CDR3 coding DNA: TGTGCCACCAGCAGAGTGTCGGGTAGCTCCTATAATTCACCCCTCCACTTT. Protein: CATSRVSGSSYNSPLHF.

Only a few counts were recorded for this clone. The chain recombines TRBV6-5 with TRBJ2-4; D is possibly TRBD2 (6 bases). Germline CDR1 MNHEY, CDR2 SVGAGI. Trimming removed 5 bases from V and 7 bases from J, with 15 bases in between. The CDR3 sequence is 14 residues long. CDR3 region: CASSERLGRNIQYF. DNA for the CDR3: TGTGCCAGCAGTGAGCGGTTAGGGAGGAACATTCAGTACTTC.

This clone was recorded a few times. The chain combines TRBV6-6 with TRBJ1-2; 10 nucleotides agree with TRBD1. The V and J ends lost 6 bases and 6 bases, in that order; junction bases with no gene match: 4. The germline gives CDR1 MNHNY, CDR2 SVGAGI (reference sequence). The CDR3 consists of 13 residues. CDR3 residues: CASSPGQGDGYTF. CDR3 in DNA: TGTGCCAGCAGCCCCGGACAGGGGGATGGCTACACCTTC.

This CDR3 reads CASSHNKNTIYF. CDR3 nucleotide sequence: TGTGCCAGCAGCCACAACAAAAACACCATATATTTT. V usage is TRBV11-2 and J usage is TRBJ1-3, with D unresolved. Between the trimmed V and J ends, which lost 5 bases and 6 bases, there was a span of 8 bases. Germline V lookup: CDR1 SGHAT, CDR2 FQNNGV. The CDR3 is 12 amino acids.

This chain uses TRBV5-1 with TRBJ1-2; 8 bases fit TRBD1. This CDR3 spans 16 amino acids. Germline V gene sequence: CDR1 SGHRS, CDR2 YFSETQ. The V gene end was trimmed by 0 bases and the J gene end by 3 bases; junction bases not matched to a gene: 7. CDR3 residues: CASSLVAATGDYGYTF. DNA of the CDR3: TGCGCCAGCAGCTTGGTGGCCGCGACAGGGGACTATGGCTACACCTTC.

This clone was seen a few times. This chain uses TRBV7-2 with TRBJ1-2; D unresolved. Between the trimmed V and J ends, which lost 5 bases and 6 bases, there was a span of 13 bases. The germline gives CDR1 SGHTA, CDR2 FQGNSA. This CDR3 comprises 13 residues. The CDR3: CASSVVGGNGYTF. The DNA for the CDR3 is TGTGCCAGCAGCGTGGTCGGAGGTAATGGCTACACCTTC.

The chain uses TRBV7-2 and TRBJ2-3, with 7 nucleotides matching TRBD2. Trimming took 5 bases from V and 6 from J; bases not matched to a gene: 11. The CDR3 loop spans 15 amino acids. CDR1 and CDR2 from the germline V gene are SGHTA and FQGNSA. The CDR3 is CASSQPSGRWDTQYF. CDR3 in DNA: TGTGCCAGCAGCCAACCTAGCGGACGGTGGGATACGCAGTATTTT.

This clone came up a few times. The CDR3 is CASSQASAADYSRGQETQYF. Here the CDR3 DNA reads TGTGCCAGCAGCCAAGCTTCCGCCGCAGACTACTCGAGAGGGCAAGAGACCCAGTACTTC. The gene calls are TRBV4-2 and TRBJ2-5; a weak D match, TRBD2 (5 bases). CDR1 and CDR2 from the germline V gene are LGHNA and YNFKEQ. Trimming shortened V by 1 base and J by 2 bases, and 26 bases separated the two germline ends. The CDR3 is 20 residues long.

This chain joins TRBV11-2 and TRBJ2-5, with 9 bases that match TRBD1. V lost 5 bases to trimming and J lost 4 bases; unmatched junction nucleotides: 8. This CDR3 comprises 15 residues. Germline CDR1 reads SGHAT; CDR2 reads FQNNGV. The CDR3 bases are TGTGCCAGCAGCCCCAAGGGACAGGGCCTAGAGACCCAGTACTTC. As protein: CASSPKGQGLETQYF. The variable domain in full, with the rest retrieved from reference TRBV11-2 and TRBJ2-5, is EAGVAQSPRYKIIEKRQSVAFWCNPISGHATLYWYQQILGQGPKLLIQFQNNGVVDDSQLPKDRFSAERLKGVDSTLKIQPAKLEDSAVYLCASSPKGQGLETQYFGPGTRLLVL.

This clone turned up a few times. The chain recombines TRBV29-1 with TRBJ1-4; D possibly corresponds to TRBD1 (5 bases). V lost 6 bases to trimming and J lost 3 bases, with 11 bases between them. Germline lookup yields CDR1 SQVTM and CDR2 ANQGSEA. CDR3 size: 13 residues. The CDR3 reads CSVQGGANEKLFF. CDR3 coding DNA: TGCAGCGTGCAGGGAGGAGCTAATGAAAAACTGTTTTTT.

The chain employs TRBV5-4 and TRBJ2-7, with TRBD2 matching over 10 bases. Losses at the gene ends were 3 bases for V and 3 bases for J; bases not matched to a gene: 9. CDR1 and CDR2 from the germline V gene are SGHNT and YYREEE (reference sequence). The CDR3 extends over 16 amino acids. This CDR3 reads CASSSYSSGRDYEQYF. Here the CDR3 DNA reads TGTGCCAGCAGCTCATACTCAAGCGGGAGGGACTACGAGCAGTACTTC.

This clone has at least ten counts. V and J are TRBV7-2 and TRBJ2-5; D perhaps matches TRBD1 (6 bases). This CDR3 has 14 residues. Between the trimmed V and J ends, which lost 5 bases and 5 bases, there was a span of 15 bases. CDR1 and CDR2 (germline): SGHTA, FQGNSA. The CDR3 DNA is TGTGCCAGCAGCCAGGACAGTTCACGGGAGACCCAGTACTTC. Translating it yields CASSQDSSRETQYF.

The genes are TRBV4-2 and TRBJ1-3; D ambiguous. There are 14 residues in the CDR3. V lost 3 bases and J lost 0, with 6 bases in between. The germline CDR1 and CDR2 sequences are LGHNA and YNFKEQ. CDR3 DNA: TGTGCCAGCAGCCAGGGCGACTCTGGAAACACCATATATTTT. Translated, it gives CASSQGDSGNTIYF.